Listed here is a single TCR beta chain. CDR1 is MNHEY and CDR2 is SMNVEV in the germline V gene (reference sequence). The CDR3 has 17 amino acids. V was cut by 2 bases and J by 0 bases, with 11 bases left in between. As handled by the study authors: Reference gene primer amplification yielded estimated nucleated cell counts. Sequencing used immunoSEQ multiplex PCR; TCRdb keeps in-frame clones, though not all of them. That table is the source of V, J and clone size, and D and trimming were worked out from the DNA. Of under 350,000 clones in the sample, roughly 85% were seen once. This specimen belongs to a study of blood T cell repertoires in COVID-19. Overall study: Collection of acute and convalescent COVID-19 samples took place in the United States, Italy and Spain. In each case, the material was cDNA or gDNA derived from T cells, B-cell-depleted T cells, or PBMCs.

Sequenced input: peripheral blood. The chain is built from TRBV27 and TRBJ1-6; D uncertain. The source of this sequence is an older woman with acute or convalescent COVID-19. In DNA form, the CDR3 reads TGTGCCAGCAGTTTAGCGGGTGGAAGCTCCTATAATTCACCCCTCCACTTT. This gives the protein CASSLAGGSSYNSPLHF.